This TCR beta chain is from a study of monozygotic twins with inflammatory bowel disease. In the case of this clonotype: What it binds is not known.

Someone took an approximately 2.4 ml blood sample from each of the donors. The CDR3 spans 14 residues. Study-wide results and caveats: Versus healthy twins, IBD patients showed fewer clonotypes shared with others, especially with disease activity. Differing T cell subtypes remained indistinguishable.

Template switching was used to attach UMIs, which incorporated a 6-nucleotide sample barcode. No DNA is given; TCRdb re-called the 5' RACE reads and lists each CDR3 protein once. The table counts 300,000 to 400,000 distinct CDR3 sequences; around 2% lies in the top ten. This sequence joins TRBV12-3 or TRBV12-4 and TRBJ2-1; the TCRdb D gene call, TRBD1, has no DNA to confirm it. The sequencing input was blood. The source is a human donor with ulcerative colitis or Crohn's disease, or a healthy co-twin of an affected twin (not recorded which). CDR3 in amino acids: CASSRDRAYNEQFF.